The 10 T cell receptor beta chains presented below share a single source sample, sequenced in a study of blood T cell repertoires in COVID-19. Only in-frame clones appear in the TCRdb table, and some are missing; sequencing was by immunoSEQ multiplex PCR. The table lists 250,000 to 400,000 clones, 88% of them singletons. Sequenced input: peripheral blood. The receptors originated from a woman in her twenties or thirties with COVID-19, enrolled during active disease.

This chain uses TRBV7-2 with TRBJ2-7; TRBD1 agrees at 7 bases. CDR1 is SGHTA and CDR2 is FQGNSA in the germline V gene. The J segment lost 2 bases and the V segment lost 2 bases, leaving 3 bases of the junction unmatched. The CDR3 totals 14 residues. Here the CDR3 reads CASSLMTGPYEQYF. CDR3 in DNA: TGTGCCAGCAGCTTAATGACAGGGCCCTACGAGCAGTACTTC.

The chain couples TRBV27 to TRBJ2-1, with 9 bases that match TRBD1. The CDR3 has 15 residues. Losses at the gene ends were 4 bases for V and 9 bases for J; bases not matched to a gene: 10. The V gene's germline CDR1 is MNHEY and CDR2 SMNVEV (reference sequence). The CDR3 sequence is CASSSLGTGMGEQFF. DNA of the CDR3: TGTGCCAGCAGTTCTCTTGGGACAGGGATGGGTGAGCAGTTCTTC.

The V call is TRBV9, the J call TRBJ2-2; a possible D gene is TRBD2 (6 bases). Per the germline V gene, CDR1 is SGDLS and CDR2 is YYNGEE. The CDR3 extends over 14 amino acids. Trimming cost V 2 bases and J 7 bases, with 12 bases left between them. CDR3 DNA sequence: TGTGCCAGCAGCGTCGGGACTCTTGGCGGGGAGCTGTTTTTT. Translation: CASSVGTLGGELFF.

The V gene is TRBV10-1, the J gene TRBJ1-5; possibly TRBD1 for D (6 bases). Trimming cost V 5 bases and J 5 bases, with 16 bases left between them. The germline CDR1 and CDR2 sequences are WNHNN and SYGVQD (reference sequence). CDR3 length: 15 amino acids. The CDR3 DNA is TGCGCCAGCAGTTTGGACAGTCGCCCCTATCAGCCCCAGCATTTT. Protein: CASSLDSRPYQPQHF.

V is TRBV4-2 and J is TRBJ2-1; 10 bases align to TRBD2. Trimming removed 1 base from V and 8 bases from J; junction bases left unmatched: 8. The CDR3 is 16 amino acids. Germline CDR1 and CDR2: LGHNA and YNFKEQ. The DNA for the CDR3 is TGTGCCAGCAGCCAAGGAGAGTCTAGCGGGGGAGATGAGCAGTTCTTC. Translating gives CASSQGESSGGDEQFF.

This chain links TRBV11-2 with TRBJ1-1, with D possibly matching TRBD1 (5 bases). Deletions cut 1 base from V and 8 bases from J, with 8 bases between. The CDR3 is 12 amino acids. Germline CDR1 SGHAT, CDR2 FQNNGV. Here the CDR3 DNA reads TGTGCCAGCAGCTTAGTCGCAGGGGAAGCTTTCTTT. It codes for CASSLVAGEAFF.

The V call is TRBV28, the J call TRBJ1-5; TRBD1 matches at 8 bases. Trimming took 1 base from V and 2 from J; bases not matched to a gene: 1. CDR3 length: 15 amino acids. Germline loops: CDR1 MDHEN, CDR2 SYDVKM. CDR3 nucleotides: TGTGCCAGCAGTTTATCAGGGGGCCGCAATCAGCCCCAGCATTTT. Protein sequence: CASSLSGGRNQPQHF.

The chain combines TRBV6-5 with TRBJ1-4; D is ambiguous. CDR1 is MNHEY, CDR2 SVGAGI, per germline. CDR3 length: 14 residues. Trimming took off 5 bases at V and 5 bases at J, with 12 bases between the two ends. The CDR3 DNA reads TGTGCCAGCAGTCGGACTTCCCGGAATGAAAAACTGTTTTTT. Protein: CASSRTSRNEKLFF.

The CDR3 here is CASRLDRVNEKLFF. As DNA, the CDR3 is TGTGCCAGCAGGCTGGACAGGGTTAATGAAAAACTGTTTTTT. The V and J genes are TRBV6-6 and TRBJ1-4; 8 bases align to TRBD1. CDR1 and CDR2 from the germline V gene are MNHNY and SVGAGI (reference sequence). CDR3 length: 14 residues. With 6 bases clipped from V and 4 bases from J, the junction kept 4 bases outside the gene matches.

Notes on this clone: Within the sample, other DNA sequences also encode this same CDR3. This chain uses TRBV5-1 with TRBJ1-2, with 8 bases that match TRBD1. The germline V gene has CDR1 SGHRS and CDR2 YFSETQ. CDR3 length: 14 residues. Trimming removed 0 bases from V and 2 bases from J; junction bases left unmatched: 0. This CDR3 is CASSLGQGNYGYTF. The DNA of the CDR3 is TGCGCCAGCAGCTTGGGACAGGGGAACTATGGCTACACCTTC.